This T cell receptor (beta chain) was sequenced during a study of shared clonotypes between healthy human individuals. In the authors' methods: For the immunoSEQ data, sequences were junction-only without quality scores, so filtering differed. TCRdb keeps only in-frame clones here, not all; method: immunoSEQ multiplex PCR. The DNA was the basis for D and trimming; V, J and clone size are from that table. The table includes 950,000 to 1,200,000 clones, 60% to 80% detected once. Regarding the study as a whole: The rarefaction results pointed to incomplete sorted-subset sequencing despite large depth. Clonotypes not shared had lower generation probabilities than those common to all four donors.

The germline CDR1 and CDR2 sequences are SGHVS and FQNEAQ. V gave up 7 bases and J gave up 7 bases; unmatched junction bases: 6. The CDR3 loop spans 13 amino acids. To note about this clone: Its antigen remains unidentified.

The chain carries TRBV7-8 and TRBJ2-1; 8 bases fit TRBD2. This clonotype was sampled from a man aged 18 to 30 in good health. Some clones in this sample may be carry-over from other donors' samples. Sequences were obtained from memory CD4+ T cells from PBMCs. The subset was: CD45RA-negative fraction. CDR3 sequence: CASKLGGGNEQFF. CDR3 DNA: TGTGCCAGCAAGCTCGGGGGGGGTAATGAGCAGTTCTTC.